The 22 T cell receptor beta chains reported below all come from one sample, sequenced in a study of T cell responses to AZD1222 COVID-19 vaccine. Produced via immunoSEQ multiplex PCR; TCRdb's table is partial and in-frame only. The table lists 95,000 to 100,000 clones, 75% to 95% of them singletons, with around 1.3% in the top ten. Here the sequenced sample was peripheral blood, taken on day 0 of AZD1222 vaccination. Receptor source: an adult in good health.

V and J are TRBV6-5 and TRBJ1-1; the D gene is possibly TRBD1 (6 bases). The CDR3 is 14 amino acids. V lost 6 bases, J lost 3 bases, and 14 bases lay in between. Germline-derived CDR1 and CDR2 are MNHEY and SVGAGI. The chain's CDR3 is CASRRQVLDTEAFF. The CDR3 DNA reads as TGTGCCAGCAGAAGACAGGTGTTGGACACTGAAGCTTTCTTT.

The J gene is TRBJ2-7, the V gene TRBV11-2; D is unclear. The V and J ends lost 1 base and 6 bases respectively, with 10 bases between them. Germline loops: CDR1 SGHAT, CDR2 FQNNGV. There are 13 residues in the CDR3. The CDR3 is CASSLGIGVEQYF. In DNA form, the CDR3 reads TGTGCCAGCAGCTTAGGAATTGGGGTCGAGCAGTACTTC. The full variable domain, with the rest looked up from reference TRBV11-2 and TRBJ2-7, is EAGVAQSPRYKIIEKRQSVAFWCNPISGHATLYWYQQILGQGPKLLIQFQNNGVVDDSQLPKDRFSAERLKGVDSTLKIQPAKLEDSAVYLCASSLGIGVEQYFGPGTRLTVT.

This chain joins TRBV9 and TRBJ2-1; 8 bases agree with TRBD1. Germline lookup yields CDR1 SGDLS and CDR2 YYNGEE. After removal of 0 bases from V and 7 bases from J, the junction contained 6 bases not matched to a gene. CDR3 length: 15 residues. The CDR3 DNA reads TGTGCCAGCAGCGTAGCAGGGGGCTCTGGGAATGAGCAGTTCTTC. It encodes CASSVAGGSGNEQFF.

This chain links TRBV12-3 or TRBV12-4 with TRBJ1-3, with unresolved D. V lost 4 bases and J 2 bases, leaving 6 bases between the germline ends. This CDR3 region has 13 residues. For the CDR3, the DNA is TGTGCCAGCAGTTATTTAGCTGGAAACACCATATATTTT. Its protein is CASSYLAGNTIYF.

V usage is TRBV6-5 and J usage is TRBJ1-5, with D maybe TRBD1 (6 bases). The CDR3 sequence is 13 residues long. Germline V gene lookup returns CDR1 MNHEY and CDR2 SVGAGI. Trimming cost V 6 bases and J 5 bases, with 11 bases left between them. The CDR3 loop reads CASRQGFDQPQHF. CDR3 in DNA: TGTGCCAGCAGACAGGGTTTTGATCAGCCCCAGCATTTT.

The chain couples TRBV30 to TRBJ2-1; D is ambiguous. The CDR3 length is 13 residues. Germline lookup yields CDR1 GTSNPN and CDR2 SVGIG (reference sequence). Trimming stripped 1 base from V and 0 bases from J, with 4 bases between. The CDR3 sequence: CAWSESSYNEQFF. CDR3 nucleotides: TGTGCCTGGAGTGAAAGCTCCTACAATGAGCAGTTCTTC.

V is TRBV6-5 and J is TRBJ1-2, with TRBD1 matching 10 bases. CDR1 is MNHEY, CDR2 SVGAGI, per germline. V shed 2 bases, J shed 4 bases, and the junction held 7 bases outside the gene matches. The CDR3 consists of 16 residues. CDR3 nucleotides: TGTGCCAGCAGTTACGCTTGGGACAGGGGAACCTATGGCTACACCTTC. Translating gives CASSYAWDRGTYGYTF.

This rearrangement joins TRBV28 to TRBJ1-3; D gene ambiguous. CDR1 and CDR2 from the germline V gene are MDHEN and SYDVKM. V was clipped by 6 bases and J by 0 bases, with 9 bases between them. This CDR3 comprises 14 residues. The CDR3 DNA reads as TGTGCCAGCAGAGGACCCAGCTCTGGAAACACCATATATTTT. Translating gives CASRGPSSGNTIYF.

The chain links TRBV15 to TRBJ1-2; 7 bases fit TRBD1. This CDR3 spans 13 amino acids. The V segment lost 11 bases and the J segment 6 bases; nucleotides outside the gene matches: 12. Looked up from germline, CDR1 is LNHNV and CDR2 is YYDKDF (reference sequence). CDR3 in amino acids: CAARRGRSHGYTF. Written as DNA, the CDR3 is TGTGCCGCAAGAAGGGGGCGCAGTCATGGCTACACCTTC.

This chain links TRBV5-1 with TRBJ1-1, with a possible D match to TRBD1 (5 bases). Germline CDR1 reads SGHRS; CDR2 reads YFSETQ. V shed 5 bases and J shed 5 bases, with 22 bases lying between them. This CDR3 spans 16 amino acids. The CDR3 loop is CASSPVEGRDETEAFF. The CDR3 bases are TGCGCCAGCAGTCCAGTGGAAGGCAGGGATGAGACTGAAGCTTTCTTT. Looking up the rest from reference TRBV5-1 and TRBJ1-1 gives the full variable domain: KAGVTQTPRYLIKTRGQQVTLSCSPISGHRSVSWYQQTPGQGLQFLFEYFSETQRNKGNFPGRFSGRQFSNSRSEMNVSTLELGDSALYLCASSPVEGRDETEAFFGQGTRLTVV.

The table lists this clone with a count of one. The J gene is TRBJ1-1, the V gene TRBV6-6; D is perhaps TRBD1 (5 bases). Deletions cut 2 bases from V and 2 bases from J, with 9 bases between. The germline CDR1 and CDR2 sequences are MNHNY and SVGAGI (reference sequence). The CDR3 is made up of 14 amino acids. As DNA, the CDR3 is TGTGCCAGCAGTTACGACAGAGGAAACACTGAAGCTTTCTTT. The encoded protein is CASSYDRGNTEAFF.

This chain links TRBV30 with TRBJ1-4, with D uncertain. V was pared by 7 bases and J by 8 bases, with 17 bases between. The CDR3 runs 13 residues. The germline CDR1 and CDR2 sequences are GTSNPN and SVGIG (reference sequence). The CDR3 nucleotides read TGTGCCTCGAACCGACGTGGTTACGAAAAACTGTTTTTT. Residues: CASNRRGYEKLFF.

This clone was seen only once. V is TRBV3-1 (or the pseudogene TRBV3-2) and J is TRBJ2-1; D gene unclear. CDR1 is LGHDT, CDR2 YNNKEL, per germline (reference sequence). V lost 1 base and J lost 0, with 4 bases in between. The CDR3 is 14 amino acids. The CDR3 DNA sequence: TGTGCCAGCAGCCAAGGGAGCTCCTACAATGAGCAGTTCTTC. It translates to CASSQGSSYNEQFF.

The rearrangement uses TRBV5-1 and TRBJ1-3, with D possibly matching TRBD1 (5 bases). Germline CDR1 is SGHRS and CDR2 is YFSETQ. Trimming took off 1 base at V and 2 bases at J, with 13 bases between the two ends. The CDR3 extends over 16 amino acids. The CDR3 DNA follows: TGCGCCAGCAGCTTGAGCGTTTCAGGGCCTGGAAACACCATATATTTT. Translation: CASSLSVSGPGNTIYF.

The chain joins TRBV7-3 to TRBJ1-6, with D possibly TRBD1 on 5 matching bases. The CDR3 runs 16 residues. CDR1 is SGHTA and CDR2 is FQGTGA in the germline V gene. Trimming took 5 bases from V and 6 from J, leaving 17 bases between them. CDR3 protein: CASSLPGRQVNSPLHF. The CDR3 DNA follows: TGTGCCAGCAGCCTTCCGGGACGTCAGGTTAATTCACCCCTCCACTTT. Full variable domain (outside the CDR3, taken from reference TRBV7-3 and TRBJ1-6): GAGVSQTPSNKVTEKGKYVELRCDPISGHTALYWYRQSLGQGPEFLIYFQGTGAADDSGLPNDRFFAVRPEGSVSTLKIQRTERGDSAVYLCASSLPGRQVNSPLHFGNGTRLTVT.

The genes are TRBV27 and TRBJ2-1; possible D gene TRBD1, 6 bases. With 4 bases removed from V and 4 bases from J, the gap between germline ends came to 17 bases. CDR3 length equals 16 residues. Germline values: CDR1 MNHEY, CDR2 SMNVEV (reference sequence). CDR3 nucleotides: TGTGCCAGCAGTTCGATGACAGGTGTGGGATACAATGAGCAGTTCTTC. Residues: CASSSMTGVGYNEQFF.

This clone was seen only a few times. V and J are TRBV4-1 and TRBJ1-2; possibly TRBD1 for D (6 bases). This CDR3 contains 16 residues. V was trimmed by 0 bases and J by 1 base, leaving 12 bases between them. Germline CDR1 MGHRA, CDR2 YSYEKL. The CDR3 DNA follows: TGCGCCAGCAGCCAAGAACCGGGGGCCAGTAACTATGGCTACACCTTC. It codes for CASSQEPGASNYGYTF.

The CDR3 sequence: CASSREGETQYF. CDR3 DNA: TGTGCCAGCAGCCGGGAGGGAGAGACCCAGTACTTC. The gene calls are TRBV3-1 (or the pseudogene TRBV3-2) and TRBJ2-5; TRBD2 agrees at 7 bases. This CDR3 comprises 12 residues. Germline CDR1 and CDR2: LGHDT and YNNKEL (reference sequence). Trimming at V came to 4 bases and at J to 4 bases, leaving 0 bases not matched to a gene.

In nucleotides, the CDR3 is TGTGCCAGCAGTTTAAACCCCTACGAGCAGTACTTC. Translated: CASSLNPYEQYF. V usage is TRBV12-3 or TRBV12-4 and J usage is TRBJ2-7, with no clear D. The CDR3 extends over 12 amino acids. The V end lost 2 bases, the J end lost 2 bases, and 4 bases lay between the germline ends.

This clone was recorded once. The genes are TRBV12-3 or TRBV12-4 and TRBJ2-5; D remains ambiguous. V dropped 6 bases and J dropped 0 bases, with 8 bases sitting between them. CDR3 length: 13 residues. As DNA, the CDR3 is TGTGCCAGCAGGGGCTTGAACCAAGAGACCCAGTACTTC. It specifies CASRGLNQETQYF.

CDR3 bases: TGTGCCAGCAGTTTGGGAGGGGCGACTGAAGCTTTCTTT. This gives the protein CASSLGGATEAFF. The rearrangement links TRBV12-3 or TRBV12-4 to TRBJ1-1; D is perhaps TRBD1 (5 bases). The CDR3 is 13 residues long. Trimming took off 3 bases at V and 5 bases at J, with 10 bases between the two ends.

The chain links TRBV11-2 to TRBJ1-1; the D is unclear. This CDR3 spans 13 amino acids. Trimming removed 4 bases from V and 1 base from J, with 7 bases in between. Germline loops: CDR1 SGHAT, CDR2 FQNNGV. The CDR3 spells CASSYSENTEAFF. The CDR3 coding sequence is TGTGCCAGCAGCTATTCAGAGAACACTGAAGCTTTCTTT.